This record covers a single T cell receptor beta chain. Antigen: not known. These data originate in a study of Ad26.COV2.S vaccination and SARS-CoV-2 variants. Study results and caveats: Vaccinees displayed broader spike-specific TCR repertoires than placebo recipients. Researchers reported similar non-spike TCR breadth in vaccine and placebo recipients. After vaccination, substantial breadth of spike-specific CD8+ and CD4+ responses was reported.

Produced via immunoSEQ multiplex PCR; TCRdb's table is partial and in-frame only. The table records roughly 100,000 clones, roughly 80% of them present only once. The source material was peripheral blood, sampled after recovery from COVID-19. The receptor's source is a human donor who had recovered from COVID-19.

CDR3: CASSQSTGTHNSPLHF. The CDR3, as DNA: TGTGCCAGCAGCCAATCGACAGGGACCCATAATTCACCCCTCCACTTT. The V and J genes are TRBV9 and TRBJ1-6; 7 bases agree with TRBD1. This CDR3 is built from 16 residues. Per the germline V gene, CDR1 is SGDLS and CDR2 is YYNGEE. The junction had 9 bases not matched to a gene; V was cut back by 4 bases and J by 5 bases.